Listed below are T cell receptor beta chains from one sample, sequenced in a study of graft-versus-host responses after intestinal transplantation. The protocol was immunoSEQ multiplex PCR, while the TCRdb copy is restricted to in-frame clones and leaves out a portion. The data show around 96,000 clones, around 90% seen once. Here the sequenced sample was PBMCs, taken around 450 days after intestinal transplant. These receptors were obtained from a human patient who received an intestinal transplant, so some T cells may come from the graft donor. CDR3s include the opening cysteine and the closing phenylalanine or tryptophan. A D gene is named only where the DNA matches it firmly. The size of a clone is reported for some rows only, either as once, few or many, or as a class for expanded clones.

CDR3 protein | CDR3 DNA | J gene | D gene | clone size | V gene
CASSLRWEGNTEAFF | TGTGCCAGCAGCTTAAGGTGGGAGGGGAACACTGAAGCTTTCTTT | TRBJ1-1 | - | - | TRBV13
CSVRTDPNTEAFF | TGCAGCGTCCGGACAGATCCGAACACTGAAGCTTTCTTT | TRBJ1-1 | - | - | TRBV29-1
CASSQGRQVSGNTIYF | TGTGCCAGCAGCCAAGGTCGACAGGTCTCTGGAAACACCATATATTTT | TRBJ1-3 | - | - | TRBV4-2
CASSVPGQRAYGYTF | TGTGCCAGCAGCGTACCGGGACAGCGGGCCTATGGCTACACCTTC | TRBJ1-2 | TRBD1 | few | TRBV7-9
CASSLLVGDTQYF | TGTGCCAGCAGCTTATTAGTAGGGGATACGCAGTATTTT | TRBJ2-3 | - | - | TRBV11-3
CASSPVRVTEAFF | TGTGCCAGCTCACCGGTACGGGTAACTGAAGCTTTCTTT | TRBJ1-1 | - | - | TRBV18
CATAGRENEKLFF | TGTGCCACCGCGGGACGGGAAAATGAAAAACTGTTTTTT | TRBJ1-4 | - | - | TRBV6-5
CSVARGENTGELFF | TGCAGCGTTGCACGCGGGGAGAACACCGGGGAGCTGTTTTTT | TRBJ2-2 | - | - | TRBV29-1
CASSPKQGKGEKLFF | TGCGCCAGCAGCCCGAAACAGGGAAAGGGCGAAAAACTGTTTTTT | TRBJ1-4 | - | - | TRBV5-1
CASSQGTSGVSSTDTQYF | TGTGCCAGCAGCCAGGGGACTAGCGGAGTTAGTAGCACAGATACGCAGTATTTT | TRBJ2-3 | TRBD2 | once | TRBV7-6
CASSLADRVNSPLHF | TGCGCCAGCAGCTTGGCGGACAGGGTAAATTCACCCCTCCACTTT | TRBJ1-6 | TRBD1 | - | TRBV5-1
CASTEREYQPQHF | TGTGCCAGCACCGAAAGGGAGTACCAGCCCCAGCATTTT | TRBJ1-5 | - | - | TRBV6-5
CASSPRGTGDSNQPQHF | TGCGCCAGCAGCCCACGAGGGACAGGAGATAGCAATCAGCCCCAGCATTTT | TRBJ1-5 | TRBD1 | - | TRBV4-1
CASSPWGWAVNTEAFF | TGTGCCAGCAGCCCCTGGGGTTGGGCAGTGAACACTGAAGCTTTCTTT | TRBJ1-1 | - | - | TRBV11-2
CASSPSGGAQNEQFF | TGTGCCAGCAGCCCTAGCGGGGGGGCACAAAATGAGCAGTTCTTC | TRBJ2-1 | TRBD2 | once | TRBV7-8
CASSQGRGLVEAFF | TGTGCCAGCAGTCAAGGGCGGGGTTTAGTTGAAGCTTTCTTT | TRBJ1-1 | - | - | TRBV7-8
CSVVQINTEAFF | TGCAGCGTTGTACAGATCAACACTGAAGCTTTCTTT | TRBJ1-1 | - | - | TRBV29-1
CASSAASGGTSEAFF | TGTGCCAGCAGCGCCGCGAGCGGGGGAACAAGTGAAGCTTTCTTT | TRBJ1-1 | - | - | TRBV11-2
CASSLEARHNEQFF | TGTGCCAGCAGCTTAGAGGCGCGACACAATGAGCAGTTCTTC | TRBJ2-1 | - | - | TRBV7-9
CASSNPVNTEAFF | TGTGCCAGCAGCAATCCGGTGAACACTGAAGCTTTCTTT | TRBJ1-1 | - | - | TRBV11-2
CASSYPSGGLGETQYF | TGTGCCAGCAGTTACCCAAGCGGGGGGCTGGGCGAGACCCAGTACTTC | TRBJ2-5 | TRBD2 | few | TRBV6-6
CASGPGTSNTGELFF | TGTGCTAGTGGTCCCGGGACATCGAACACCGGGGAGCTGTTTTTT | TRBJ2-2 | - | - | TRBV12-5
CASSLMTGGMDQPQHF | TGTGCCAGTAGTCTGATGACAGGGGGCATGGATCAGCCCCAGCATTTT | TRBJ1-5 | TRBD1 | - | TRBV19
CAWKPGAKNIQYF | TGTGCCTGGAAGCCGGGCGCCAAAAACATTCAGTACTTC | TRBJ2-4 | - | - | TRBV30
CASSILADRANTEAFF | TGTGCCAGTAGTATTTTGGCGGACAGGGCGAACACTGAAGCTTTCTTT | TRBJ1-1 | TRBD1 | - | TRBV19